The sequence of this T cell receptor (beta chain) was determined in a study of somatic mutations in cytotoxic T cells in rheumatoid arthritis. General observations from the study: Expanded CD8+ clones had unknown antigen targets.

The CDR3 spans 15 residues. Trimming stripped 3 bases from V and 3 bases from J, with 11 bases between. CDR1 is SGHNT and CDR2 is YENEEA in the germline V gene. About this clone: The antigen is undetermined.

Here immunoSEQ multiplex PCR was the method, and the copy in TCRdb shows in-frame clones only, minus some. The sample contains about 25,000 clones, roughly 87% of which appear only once. This TCR derives from a man between 45 and 60 years old in good health. The sample was CD8+ T cells sorted from blood. J is TRBJ1-4 and V is TRBV11-3; the D gene is possibly TRBD1 (6 bases). Here the CDR3 reads CASSFQGRSNEKLFF. The CDR3, as DNA: TGTGCCAGCAGCTTCCAGGGGAGATCTAATGAAAAACTGTTTTTT.